This is a list of T cell receptor beta chains from one sample in a study of cytomegalovirus exposure and HLA in healthy donors. Generated by immunoSEQ multiplex PCR, the TCRdb table keeps only in-frame clones and is missing some. The table has 55,000 to 70,000 clones, about 91% seen once; the top ten hold about 2%. Input material: PBMCs. The source of these receptors is a woman in her 30s in good health and CMV-seronegative. CDR3s leave out the opening cysteine and the closing phenylalanine or tryptophan. The size of a clone is reported for some rows only, either as once, few or many, or as a class for expanded clones.

abundance,j_gene,v_gene,CDR3aa
few,TRBJ2-3,TRBV30,AWSPRGFDGLAGSADTQY
NA,TRBJ2-7,TRBV30,AWSASGGEQY
NA,TRBJ1-1,TRBV2,ASSDSFRGTANTEAF
NA,TRBJ1-1,TRBV18,ASSRNRGRVNTEAF
once,TRBJ2-2,TRBV7-6,ASSFGQAGRRGELF
once,TRBJ2-1,TRBV7-3,ASSLMSGKGNEQF
NA,TRBJ2-7,TRBV18,ASSPGQAKYEQY
NA,TRBJ2-1,TRBV19,ASSDRLASGHNEQF
NA,TRBJ2-7,TRBV5-1,ASSLGSASSYEQY
NA,TRBJ2-5,TRBV14,ASSPSYQETQY
NA,TRBJ2-6,TRBV5-4,ASSLVNANSGANVLT
NA,TRBJ2-1,TRBV21-1,ASSKARQREVIGGQF
NA,TRBJ2-5,TRBV7-2,ASRPDRETAETQY
NA,TRBJ2-1,TRBV27,ASSLSLAHSSYNEQF
once,TRBJ1-4,TRBV19,ASSIPREGGEKLF
NA,TRBJ2-3,TRBV7-2,ASSRTSAADTQY
NA,TRBJ1-4,TRBV6-5,AGEGEEGNEKLF
NA,TRBJ2-7,TRBV28,ASSYSSYEQY
NA,TRBJ2-3,TRBV7-8,ASSLTRLAVSTDTQY
NA,TRBJ2-7,TRBV7-9,ASSLEMLAGGHEQY
NA,TRBJ2-7,TRBV28,ASSTIAGGISYEQY
NA,TRBJ1-3,TRBV6-1,ASSDSSGNTIY
NA,TRBJ1-1,TRBV27,ASSSSTGGTGLTAEAF
NA,TRBJ1-5,TRBV6-5,ASRNTGNQPQH
NA,TRBJ2-3,TRBV6-6,ASSYGQGSTDTQY
NA,TRBJ2-1,TRBV7-9,ASSLTSIDNEQF
NA,TRBJ1-3,TRBV14,ASSQERPGMGTIY